The present T cell receptor (beta chain) was sequenced within a study of cytomegalovirus exposure and HLA in healthy donors. Whole-study findings and limits: Cytomegalovirus status, reportedly, was diagnosed with high specificity and sensitivity by the classifier.

In the PCR, 60 Vbeta and 13 Jbeta primers were used. Authors' processing steps: In a later analysis, of 80 million to 90 million unique beta chains, roughly 11 million appeared in at least two donors. Sequenced by immunoSEQ multiplex PCR; TCRdb stores in-frame clones only, minus some. V and J calls and clone size are copied from that table; D and trimming were computed from the DNA. The sample carries some 90,000 clones, 76% recorded once. V gave up 5 bases and J gave up 0 bases, with 11 bases separating them. This CDR3 has 14 residues. From germline, CDR1 is SGHVS and CDR2 FQNEAQ. Note on this clone: Its antigen is not known.

V usage is TRBV7-8 and J usage is TRBJ2-7, with a possible D match to TRBD2 (6 bases). Sample: PBMCs. This clonotype was sampled from a man aged 30 to 39 in good health and CMV-seropositive. CDR3 region: CASSLGLGSYEQYV. The CDR3 region has the DNA TGTGCCAGCAGCCTGGGACTTGGCTCCTACGAGCAGTACGTC.